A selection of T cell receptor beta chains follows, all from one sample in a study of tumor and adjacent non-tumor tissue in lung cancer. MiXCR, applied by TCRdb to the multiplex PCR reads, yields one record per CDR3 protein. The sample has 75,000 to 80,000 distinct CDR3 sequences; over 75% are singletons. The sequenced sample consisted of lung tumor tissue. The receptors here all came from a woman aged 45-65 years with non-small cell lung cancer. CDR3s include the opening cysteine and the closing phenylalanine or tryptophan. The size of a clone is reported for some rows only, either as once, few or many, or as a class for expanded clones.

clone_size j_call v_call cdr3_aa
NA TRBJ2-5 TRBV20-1 CSASCRLAEETKYF
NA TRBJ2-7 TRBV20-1 CSAPSPGMGAYDQHF
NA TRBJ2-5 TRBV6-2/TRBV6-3 CATRLAGVGVTQYF
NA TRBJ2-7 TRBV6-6 CASSYLPPSGSTYEQYF
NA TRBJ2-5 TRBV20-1 CSASISRETHYF
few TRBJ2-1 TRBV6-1 CASMSLTGSFVDNQFF
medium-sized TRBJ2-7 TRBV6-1 CASTSLLSYEQYF
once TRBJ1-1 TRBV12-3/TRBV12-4 CASSLRRHIEAFF
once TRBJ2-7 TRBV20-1 CSVFSNSGRSYKQYF
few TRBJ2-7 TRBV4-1 CTSNQDLYRGLSEQYF
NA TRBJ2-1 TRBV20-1 CCARGPRGENEHFF
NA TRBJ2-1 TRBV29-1 CGAKTNGTWGGEQLF
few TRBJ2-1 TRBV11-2 CVCSSTRDEQFF
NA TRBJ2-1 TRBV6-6 CASSYPGSRNEQLF
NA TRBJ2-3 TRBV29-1 CSVGRSGDTQYF
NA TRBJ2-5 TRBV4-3 CASSQYSVPQETQYF
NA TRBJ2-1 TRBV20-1 CSARGRPNHNEQFF
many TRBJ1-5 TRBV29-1 CSVADGNQLQHF
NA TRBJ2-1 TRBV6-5 CAGRIRTSVSGEQFF
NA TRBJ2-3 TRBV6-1 CASSEGGFRTGTDRQYF
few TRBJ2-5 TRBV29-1 CRVESQEDWQTQYF
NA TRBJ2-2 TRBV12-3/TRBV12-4 CARSPSGRRAGELFF
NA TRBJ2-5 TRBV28 CASSWGEELYQETQYF
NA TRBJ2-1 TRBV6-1 CARKSLTGSFIDEQFF
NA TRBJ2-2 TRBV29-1 CSILGQGQTGELFF
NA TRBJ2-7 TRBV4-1 CASSQELYMGLSEQYF
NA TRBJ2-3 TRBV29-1 CSGLDLTNTQNF
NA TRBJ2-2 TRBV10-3 CAISESVPSGPKTGELFF
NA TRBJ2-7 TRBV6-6 CAGNTAITTHEHYF
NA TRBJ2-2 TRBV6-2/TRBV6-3 CVRSYSRGNRGTGELFF
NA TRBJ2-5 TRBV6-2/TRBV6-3 CASSCFFWDRDQETQYF
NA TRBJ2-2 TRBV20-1 CSATQIGILGAGKLLF
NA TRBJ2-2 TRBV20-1 CSVAKQGSNTGELFF
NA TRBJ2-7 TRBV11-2 CASRLRGLAVSDKQYF
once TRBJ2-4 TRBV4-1 CARSQLPRDSQTDIQYF
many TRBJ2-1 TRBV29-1 CSATNSGGYNEQFF
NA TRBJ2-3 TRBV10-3 CAIRISGSADTQYF
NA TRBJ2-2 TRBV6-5 CASSCGGTWELFF
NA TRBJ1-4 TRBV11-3 CVNSLEGGGKKGNEKLFF
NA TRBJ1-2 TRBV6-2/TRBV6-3 CTNSTGTGVSGYTF
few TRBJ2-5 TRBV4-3 CANSPGRGGFGETQYF
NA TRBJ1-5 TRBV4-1 CASSQKTGIGNQPQHF
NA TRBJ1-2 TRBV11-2 CGSSLGPVLNYDYTF
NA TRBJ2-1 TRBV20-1 CSARLYIGTGLREQFF
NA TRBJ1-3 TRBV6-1 CASSEFGSGNTIYF
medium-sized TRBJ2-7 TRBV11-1 CASSLGQDSSFYEQYF
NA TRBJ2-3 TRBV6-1 CASSLGSLFGDTQYF
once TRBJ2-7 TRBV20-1 CSAKSDWTGAYEQYF
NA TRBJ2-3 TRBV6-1 CVSSEWGLLSDTQYF
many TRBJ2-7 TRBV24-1 CATSAGRGPTYEQYF
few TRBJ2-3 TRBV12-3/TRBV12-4 CASSLDTSGSTDTRYF
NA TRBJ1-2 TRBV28 CASMSGTVNTYGYTF
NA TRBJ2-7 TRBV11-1 CANSHRDSSYEQYF
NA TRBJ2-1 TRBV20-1 CSARIPGLAGVGTEQFF
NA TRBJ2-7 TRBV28 CASSLNKGRYEQYF